Detailed here is one TCR beta chain. Its antigen is unidentified. A read error may produce the germline difference seen at one junction end. These data come from a study of glioma-infiltrating T cells. About the study: Low-grade gliomas were grade II; glioblastomas were grade IV at initial diagnosis. Presurgical dexamethasone in glioma patients lasted six or fewer days.

Amplification of TCR alpha and beta CDR3 regions from RNA used iRepertoire nested multiplex PCR. Via MiXCR, TCRdb re-called the multiplex PCR reads, giving one row per CDR3 protein. The sample holds a few hundred thousand distinct CDR3 sequences, roughly two fifths seen once. Overall study findings and caveats: Non-neoplastic patients had below-expected tissue-blood divergence, while all gliomas exceeded expectation.

In germline, CDR1 is KGHDR, CDR2 SFDVKD. This CDR3 has 14 amino acids. The source material was glioma tissue, nonneoplastic brain tissue, or PBMCs (not recorded which). The chain is built from TRBV24-1 and TRBJ1-2, with D possibly being TRBD1 (6 bases). The TCR comes from a human donor with low-grade glioma or glioblastoma, undergoing nonglioma brain surgery, or in good health (not recorded which). CDR3 loop: CATIDSRTENGYTF. CDR3 sequence (DNA): TGTGCCACCATTGATTCCCGGACAGAGAATGGCTACACCTTC.